The 9 T cell receptor beta chains reported below all come from one sample, sequenced in a study of blood T cell repertoires in COVID-19. Assay: immunoSEQ multiplex PCR; the TCRdb copy retains only in-frame clones and omits some. The table includes about 65,000 clones, approximately 93% detected once. The sequenced sample was peripheral blood. Every receptor here comes from a man in his 70s with active COVID-19.

V usage is TRBV6-6 and J usage is TRBJ2-1; a weak D match, TRBD1 (6 bases). The CDR3 is made up of 16 amino acids. Deletions cut 2 bases from V and 6 bases from J, with 17 bases between. Germline CDR1 reads MNHNY; CDR2 reads SVGAGI (reference sequence). CDR3 in amino acids: CASSYPGQTTGNEQFF. Here the CDR3 DNA reads TGTGCCAGCAGTTACCCCGGACAGACCACCGGCAATGAGCAGTTCTTC.

The CDR3 is CASSYRAGETQYF. CDR3 nucleotide sequence: TGTGCCAGCAGCTACCGAGCAGGGGAGACCCAGTACTTC. The chain employs TRBV12-3 or TRBV12-4 and TRBJ2-5; maybe TRBD1 (5 bases). Trimming took off 6 bases at V and 5 bases at J, with 13 bases between the two ends. CDR3 length: 13 residues.

The rearrangement uses TRBV19 and TRBJ1-1; possible D gene TRBD1, 5 bases. This CDR3 spans 15 amino acids. The germline V and J ends were trimmed by 3 bases and 0 bases, with 11 bases remaining between them. Germline V lookup: CDR1 LNHDA, CDR2 SQIVND (reference sequence). This chain's CDR3 is CASSMEIGVNTEAFF. The CDR3 nucleotides are TGTGCCAGTAGTATGGAGATAGGGGTGAACACTGAAGCTTTCTTT.

With regard to this clone: Mismatch with germline at one junction end may stem from a read error. The J gene is TRBJ2-5, the V gene TRBV7-7; D is ambiguous. CDR1 is SSHAT and CDR2 is FNYEAQ in the germline V gene (reference sequence). This CDR3 region has 11 residues. CDR3 protein: CASSFGETQYF. The CDR3 DNA follows: TGTGCTAGCAGCTTCGGGGAGACCCAGTACTTC.

This sequence joins TRBV3-1 (or the pseudogene TRBV3-2) and TRBJ2-7; TRBD2 matches 9 bases. With 0 bases clipped from V and 2 bases from J, the junction kept 8 bases outside the gene matches. The CDR3 consists of 17 residues. CDR1 and CDR2 from the germline V gene are LGHDT and YNNKEL (reference sequence). CDR3 in amino acids: CASSQDLPAGGAYEQYV. CDR3 nucleotide sequence: TGTGCCAGCAGCCAAGATCTCCCAGCGGGGGGAGCCTACGAGCAGTACGTC.

This rearrangement joins TRBV19 to TRBJ2-3; D is unresolved. CDR1 is LNHDA, CDR2 SQIVND, per germline (reference sequence). CDR3 length: 15 residues. The ends were cut back, 6 bases at V and 6 bases at J, with 19 bases in the middle. The CDR3 is CASSYQLMLEDTQYF. The CDR3 region has the DNA TGTGCCAGTAGCTACCAACTAATGCTAGAGGATACGCAGTATTTT.

Note on this clone: Other nucleotide sequences in the sample specify the same CDR3. This chain connects TRBV24-1 to TRBJ2-1; D call uncertain. This CDR3 is 11 amino acids long. Per germline, CDR1 KGHDR and CDR2 SFDVKD. V lost 4 bases and J 6 bases, leaving 3 bases between the germline ends. The CDR3 DNA reads as TGTGCCACCAGTGACCTCAATGAGCAGTTCTTC. It yields the protein CATSDLNEQFF.

The chain recombines TRBV11-3 with TRBJ2-1; 7 bases align to TRBD2. This CDR3 has 14 residues. With V trimmed by 5 bases and J by 10 bases, 11 bases remained unmatched. Per germline, CDR1 SGHNT and CDR2 YENEEA. The CDR3 DNA sequence: TGTGCCAGCAGCCTCCGAGACACGGGAGGAGAGCAGTTCTTC. It is translated as CASSLRDTGGEQFF. The full variable domain, rest sourced from reference TRBV11-3 and TRBJ2-1, is EAGVVQSPRYKIIEKKQPVAFWCNPISGHNTLYWYLQNLGQGPELLIRYENEEAVDDSQLPKDRFSAERLKGVDSTLKIQPAELGDSAVYLCASSLRDTGGEQFFGPGTRLTVL.

The chain couples TRBV3-1 (or the pseudogene TRBV3-2) to TRBJ1-3, with 8 nucleotides matching TRBD1. V lost 4 bases to trimming and J lost 1 base; unmatched junction nucleotides: 6. The CDR3 length is 16 residues. Germline assignment: CDR1 LGHDT and CDR2 YNNKEL (reference sequence). CDR3 DNA sequence: TGTGCCAGCAGCCCATCGGGACAGGTATCTGGAAACACCATATATTTT. Amino acids: CASSPSGQVSGNTIYF.